The clone carrying this T cell receptor (beta chain) was detected only once. The antigen is not known. Generated by immunoSEQ multiplex PCR, the TCRdb table keeps only in-frame clones and is missing some. The sample carries tens of thousands of clones, 80% recorded once. The data belong to a study of T cell responses to AZD1222 COVID-19 vaccine. General study points: Close to half of all spike-specific TCRs reportedly target regions of the variants that are unmutated. Increased Spike-specific TCR breadth and depth were observed after two AZD1222 doses.

Trimming removed 4 bases from V and 0 bases from J, with 10 bases in between. Germline V gives CDR1 LNHDA, CDR2 SQIVND (reference sequence). CDR3 size: 15 residues. The chain links TRBV19 to TRBJ1-3; perhaps TRBD1 as D (6 bases). The sequence was obtained from an adult who received the AZD1222 COVID-19 vaccine. The material was peripheral blood, obtained 28 days after the second AZD1222 dose. The CDR3 DNA reads as TGTGCCAGTAGTACTCGGGGGGCCTCTGGAAACACCATATATTTT. Encoded protein: CASSTRGASGNTIYF.